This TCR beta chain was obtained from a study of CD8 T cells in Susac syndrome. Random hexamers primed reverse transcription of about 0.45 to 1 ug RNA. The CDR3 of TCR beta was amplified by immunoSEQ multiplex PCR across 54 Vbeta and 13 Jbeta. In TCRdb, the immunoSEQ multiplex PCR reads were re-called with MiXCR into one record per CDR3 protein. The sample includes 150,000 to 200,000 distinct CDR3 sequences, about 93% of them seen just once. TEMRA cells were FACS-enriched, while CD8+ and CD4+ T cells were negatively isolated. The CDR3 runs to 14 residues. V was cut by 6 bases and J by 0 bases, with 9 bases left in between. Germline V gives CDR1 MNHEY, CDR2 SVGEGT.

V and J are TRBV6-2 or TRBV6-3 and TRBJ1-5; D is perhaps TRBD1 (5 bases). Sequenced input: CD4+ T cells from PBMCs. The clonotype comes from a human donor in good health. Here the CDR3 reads CASRTGYSNQPQHF. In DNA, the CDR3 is TGTGCCAGCAGAACAGGATATAGCAATCAGCCCCAGCATTTT.